The T cell receptor (beta chain) described here comes from a study of cytomegalovirus exposure and HLA in healthy donors. General study results and limits: Most CMV-associated TCR beta chains were later found to appear HLA-restricted. The study designated over 150 TCR beta chains cytomegalovirus-associated.

In regard to this clone: Its antigen remains unknown.

Both 60 Vbeta primers and 13 Jbeta primers went into the PCR. The repertoire was sequenced with immunoSEQ multiplex PCR; TCRdb's copy has only in-frame clones and lacks some. The sample includes around 110,000 clones, over 60% of them seen just once. The V gene end was trimmed by 2 bases and the J gene end by 8 bases; junction bases not matched to a gene: 8. Per germline, CDR1 GTSNPN and CDR2 SVGIG (reference sequence). The CDR3 length is 15 residues. The sequenced sample was PBMCs. The rearrangement joins TRBV30 to TRBJ2-1; 11 bases map to TRBD2. This sequence was found in a man aged 30 to 39 in good health and CMV-seropositive. The CDR3 coding sequence is TGTGCCTGGAGTATAGCGGGAGGGGGGGGGCATGAGCAGTTCTTC. Encoded protein: CAWSIAGGGGHEQFF.